This entry lists 29 T cell receptor beta chains sequenced from one sample in a study of cytomegalovirus exposure and HLA in healthy donors. The PCR made use of 60 Vbeta and 13 Jbeta primers. Some clones are missing from TCRdb's copy, which holds only in-frame ones; the method was immunoSEQ multiplex PCR. The repertoire holds under 200,000 clones, with 70% to 80% as singletons. Specimen: PBMCs. All receptors come from a man under 40 in good health and CMV-seronegative.

The V and J genes are TRBV5-6 and TRBJ2-3, with 8 nucleotides matching TRBD2. The CDR3 length is 16 residues. The V and J ends lost 2 bases and 4 bases, in that order; junction bases with no gene match: 9. Germline V lookup: CDR1 SGHDT, CDR2 YYEEEE. The CDR3 sequence: CASSLPGLGFSDTQYF. The CDR3 DNA follows: TGTGCCAGCAGCTTACCGGGACTAGGGTTCTCAGATACGCAGTATTTT.

This clone was found a few times. The V and J genes are TRBV6-5 and TRBJ1-5; 10 bases agree with TRBD1. V shed 6 bases, J shed 2 bases, and the junction held 4 bases outside the gene matches. Germline loops: CDR1 MNHEY, CDR2 SVGAGI. There are 15 residues in the CDR3. The CDR3 region is CASSRGTGGNQPQHF. The CDR3 nucleotides are TGTGCCAGCAGCCGAGGGACAGGGGGCAATCAGCCCCAGCATTTT.

This clone was counted only a few times. The chain is built from TRBV19 and TRBJ2-1, with D uncertain. The germline V and J ends were trimmed by 9 bases and 4 bases, with 7 bases remaining between them. CDR1 LNHDA and CDR2 SQIVND come from the germline V gene (reference sequence). The CDR3 is 11 residues long. In nucleotides, the CDR3 is TGTGCCAGGGCAGGATACAATGAGCAGTTCTTC. Amino acid sequence: CARAGYNEQFF.

This rearrangement joins TRBV6-5 to TRBJ1-1, with D tentatively TRBD1 (5 bases). Trimming stripped 7 bases from V and 4 bases from J, with 13 bases between. CDR1 is MNHEY and CDR2 is SVGAGI in the germline V gene. The CDR3 loop spans 13 amino acids. CDR3 sequence (DNA): TGTGCCAGCAACCCCGGCGGGACCACTGAAGCTTTCTTT. This encodes CASNPGGTTEAFF.

The V gene is TRBV14, the J gene TRBJ2-1; the match to TRBD2 covers 10 bases. Germline lookup yields CDR1 SGHDN and CDR2 FVKESK. J was trimmed by 13 bases and V by 2 bases; bases with no gene match: 11. This CDR3 is 15 amino acids long. The CDR3, as DNA: TGTGCCAGCAGCCAACCCGGGACTAGCGTTTTTGAACAGTTCTTC. This gives the protein CASSQPGTSVFEQFF.

This clone was seen only a few times. V and J are TRBV28 and TRBJ2-7; 9 nucleotides align to TRBD2. This CDR3 contains 13 residues. The germline gives CDR1 MDHEN, CDR2 SYDVKM. V gave up 10 bases and J gave up 1 base; unmatched junction bases: 5. The CDR3 coding sequence is TGTGCCATTAGACTAGCGGAGTCCTACGAGCAGTACTTC. Translation gives CAIRLAESYEQYF. The complete variable domain, with remaining parts taken from reference TRBV28 and TRBJ2-7, reads DVKVTQSSRYLVKRTGEKVFLECVQDMDHENMFWYRQDPGLGLRLIYFSYDVKMKEKGDIPEGYSVSREKKERFSLILESASTNQTSMYLCAIRLAESYEQYFGPGTRLTVT.

V is TRBV2 and J is TRBJ2-3; 12 nucleotides match TRBD2. V was clipped by 6 bases and J by 6 bases; unmatched bases: 4. Germline V CDR1 and CDR2: SNHLY, FYNNEI. The CDR3 has 14 amino acids. CDR3 bases: TGTGCCAGCAGGCGACTAGCGGGAGTGGATACGCAGTATTTT. It is translated as CASRRLAGVDTQYF.

The chain combines TRBV4-3 with TRBJ2-1; 11 nucleotides agree with TRBD2. The junction had 8 bases not matched to a gene; V was cut back by 2 bases and J by 8 bases. The CDR3 is 16 amino acids. CDR1 and CDR2 (germline): LGHNA, YSLEER. The CDR3 protein is CASSQIAGGPVHEQFF. DNA of the CDR3: TGCGCCAGCAGCCAAATAGCGGGAGGGCCAGTCCATGAGCAGTTCTTC.

This rearrangement joins TRBV30 to TRBJ2-5, with D hard to call. The germline V gene has CDR1 GTSNPN and CDR2 SVGIG (reference sequence). The CDR3 runs to 13 residues. V gave up 2 bases and J gave up 1 base, with 8 bases separating them. This CDR3 reads CAWSPTRQETQYF. Here the CDR3 DNA reads TGTGCCTGGAGTCCTACCCGCCAAGAGACCCAGTACTTC.

This clone was seen more than once but under ten times. V gene TRBV27 combines with J gene TRBJ2-7; D is perhaps TRBD1 (5 bases). The ends were cut back, 0 bases at V and 2 bases at J, with 11 bases in the middle. CDR3 length: 15 amino acids. CDR1 MNHEY and CDR2 SMNVEV come from the germline V gene (reference sequence). The CDR3 protein is CASSLSAGPAYEQYF. CDR3 coding DNA: TGTGCCAGCAGTTTATCGGCAGGGCCGGCCTACGAGCAGTACTTC.

The V gene is TRBV6-5, the J gene TRBJ1-1; perhaps TRBD1 as D (6 bases). Germline V gene sequence: CDR1 MNHEY, CDR2 SVGAGI. V shed 6 bases and J shed 6 bases, with 17 bases lying between them. The CDR3 extends over 14 amino acids. CDR3 nucleotides: TGTGCCAGCAGCCAGGACAGCCCCTGGCCTGAAGCTTTCTTT. Protein product: CASSQDSPWPEAFF.

This sequence joins TRBV30 and TRBJ2-4; 7 nucleotides line up with TRBD1. CDR3 length equals 15 residues. Trimming at V came to 1 base and at J to 7 bases, leaving 10 bases not matched to a gene. In germline, CDR1 is GTSNPN, CDR2 SVGIG (reference sequence). The CDR3 loop is CAWSDRGRHGNIQYF. CDR3 in DNA: TGTGCCTGGAGTGACAGGGGCCGCCATGGGAACATTCAGTACTTC.

The chain employs TRBV9 and TRBJ2-2; a possible D gene is TRBD1 (6 bases). V was trimmed by 0 bases and J by 5 bases, leaving 11 bases between them. CDR1 is SGDLS and CDR2 is YYNGEE in the germline V gene. The CDR3 runs 15 residues. Here the CDR3 reads CASSVDPGDTGELFF. The DNA for the CDR3 is TGTGCCAGCAGCGTAGATCCAGGGGATACCGGGGAGCTGTTTTTT.

This chain joins TRBV5-4 and TRBJ1-1, with D hard to call. This CDR3 comprises 16 residues. The germline V gene has CDR1 SGHNT and CDR2 YYREEE (reference sequence). V was shortened by 0 bases and J by 1 base, with 13 bases between the two germline ends. The CDR3, as DNA: TGTGCCAGCAGCTTGGGGGCGGGCCGTACGAACACTGAAGCTTTCTTT. Its translation: CASSLGAGRTNTEAFF. Drawing the rest from reference TRBV5-4 and TRBJ1-1, the complete variable domain is ETGVTQSPTHLIKTRGQQVTLRCSSQSGHNTVSWYQQALGQGPQFIFQYYREEENGRGNFPPRFSGLQFPNYSSELNVNALELDDSALYLCASSLGAGRTNTEAFFGQGTRLTVV.

The genes are TRBV10-1 and TRBJ2-3, with 10 positions matching TRBD1. From germline, CDR1 is WNHNN and CDR2 SYGVQD (reference sequence). V lost 0 bases, J lost 1 base, and 7 bases stayed unmatched. The CDR3 has 18 residues. For the CDR3, the DNA is TGCGCCAGCAGTGAGTCAAGATGGACAGGGGGAGGCACAGATACGCAGTATTTT. As protein: CASSESRWTGGGTDTQYF.

The rearrangement uses TRBV15 and TRBJ2-7, with D unresolved. Germline V gene lookup returns CDR1 LNHNV and CDR2 YYDKDF (reference sequence). Trimming cost V 5 bases and J 0 bases, with 8 bases left between them. This CDR3 contains 13 residues. CDR3 sequence reads: CATSPGSSYEQYF. Written as DNA, the CDR3 is TGTGCCACCAGCCCAGGAAGCTCCTACGAGCAGTACTTC.

The chain uses TRBV4-1 and TRBJ2-2; D gene uncertain. Germline CDR1 MGHRA, CDR2 YSYEKL. This CDR3 contains 17 residues. V was trimmed by 2 bases and J by 4 bases, leaving 17 bases between them. The CDR3 DNA follows: TGCGCCAGCAGCCAATCTGTCCAAACTCACTTCACCGGGGAGCTGTTTTTT. This sequence encodes CASSQSVQTHFTGELFF.

J is TRBJ1-2 and V is TRBV30, with D hard to call. The CDR3 is 16 amino acids. Germline CDR1 reads GTSNPN; CDR2 reads SVGIG (reference sequence). The V and J ends lost 0 bases and 7 bases respectively, with 21 bases between them. CDR3 sequence reads: CAWSVGLASTTSGYTF. The CDR3 nucleotides read TGTGCCTGGAGTGTAGGACTCGCTTCTACTACGTCTGGCTACACCTTC.

V and J are TRBV5-4 and TRBJ2-6, with a possible D match to TRBD2 (5 bases). Trimming stripped 4 bases from V and 0 bases from J, with 11 bases between. Germline assignment: CDR1 SGHNT and CDR2 YYREEE (reference sequence). CDR3 size: 16 residues. The CDR3 DNA reads as TGTGCCAGCAGCCCGGGGTTGGACTCTGGGGCCAACGTCCTGACTTTC. The encoded protein is CASSPGLDSGANVLTF.

V gene TRBV7-2 combines with J gene TRBJ1-4, with 10 bases identical to TRBD1. The CDR3 contains 16 residues. Trimming took 1 base from V and 5 from J; bases not matched to a gene: 4. The germline V gene has CDR1 SGHTA and CDR2 FQGNSA. Written as DNA, the CDR3 is TGTGCCAGCAGCTTAGATTCGGGACAGGGGAATGAAAAACTGTTTTTT. It translates to CASSLDSGQGNEKLFF.

The table lists this clone with a few counts. The chain combines TRBV5-1 with TRBJ1-1; D ambiguous. V was cut by 4 bases and J by 5 bases, with 15 bases left in between. Germline CDR1 reads SGHRS; CDR2 reads YFSETQ. This CDR3 spans 14 amino acids. In DNA, the CDR3 is TGCGCCAGCAGCCTGGGAGGTGTTGGGACTGAAGCTTTCTTT. Protein sequence: CASSLGGVGTEAFF.

V and J are TRBV25-1 and TRBJ2-2, with TRBD1 matching 9 bases. Germline CDR1 is MGHDK and CDR2 is SYGVNS. V was clipped by 8 bases and J by 4 bases; unmatched bases: 5. This CDR3 contains 14 residues. The CDR3 coding sequence is TGTGCCAGCTCCCGACAGGGGGTCACCGGGGAGCTGTTTTTT. Amino acids: CASSRQGVTGELFF.

This clone has a single count. The chain couples TRBV30 to TRBJ1-5; possible D gene TRBD1, 5 bases. Trimming left V 0 bases short and J 0 bases short, with 12 bases between. The CDR3 is 16 residues long. Germline values: CDR1 GTSNPN, CDR2 SVGIG (reference sequence). CDR3: CAWSVRQTDSNQPQHF. CDR3 nucleotides: TGTGCCTGGAGTGTACGACAGACAGATAGCAATCAGCCCCAGCATTTT.

The chain uses TRBV30 and TRBJ1-5; D gene unclear. This CDR3 has 12 amino acids. Germline V gene data show CDR1 as GTSNPN and CDR2 as SVGIG (reference sequence). Trimming stripped 3 bases from V and 6 bases from J, with 9 bases between. The CDR3 DNA follows: TGTGCCTGGAGCCCCTCCCGTCAGCCCCAGCATTTT. Translated, it gives CAWSPSRQPQHF.

V and J are TRBV30 and TRBJ2-2, with 8 bases lining up with TRBD2. The CDR3 is made up of 14 amino acids. Unmatched junction bases numbered 3, after V lost 0 bases and J lost 6 bases. CDR1 is GTSNPN, CDR2 SVGIG, per germline (reference sequence). The CDR3 here is CAWSVSGRAGELFF. The CDR3 nucleotides are TGTGCCTGGAGTGTATCCGGGAGGGCCGGGGAGCTGTTTTTT.

V gene TRBV4-3 combines with J gene TRBJ1-4, with D possibly TRBD1 on 6 matching bases. V shed 6 bases and J shed 0 bases, with 23 bases lying between them. The V gene's germline CDR1 is LGHNA and CDR2 YSLEER. The CDR3 runs to 19 residues. CDR3 in DNA: TGCGCCAGCAGTTCAGACGATTACAGGGTGCGTCCAACTAATGAAAAACTGTTTTTT. It specifies CASSSDDYRVRPTNEKLFF.

J is TRBJ1-2 and V is TRBV7-2; no clear D. This CDR3 contains 14 residues. The V end lost 3 bases, the J end lost 2 bases, and 10 bases lay between the germline ends. CDR1 and CDR2 (germline): SGHTA, FQGNSA. CDR3 bases: TGTGCCAGCAGCTTTACCCCGGGGAACTATGGCTACACCTTC. Protein product: CASSFTPGNYGYTF.

The genes are TRBV5-1 and TRBJ2-7, with 10 bases that match TRBD1. CDR1 is SGHRS and CDR2 is YFSETQ in the germline V gene. The V and J ends lost 4 bases and 1 base, in that order; junction bases with no gene match: 8. The CDR3 is 16 residues long. Here the CDR3 reads CASSIIGTGVSYEQYF. CDR3 DNA: TGCGCCAGCAGCATCATAGGGACAGGGGTGTCCTACGAGCAGTACTTC.

The chain carries TRBV11-2 and TRBJ1-5, with D unresolved. This CDR3 has 17 residues. V gave up 1 base and J gave up 6 bases, with 19 bases separating them. Germline-derived CDR1 and CDR2 are SGHAT and FQNNGV. CDR3 residues: CASSLAGRTEGGQPQHF. Here the CDR3 DNA reads TGTGCCAGCAGCTTAGCGGGTCGCACAGAGGGAGGTCAGCCCCAGCATTTT.